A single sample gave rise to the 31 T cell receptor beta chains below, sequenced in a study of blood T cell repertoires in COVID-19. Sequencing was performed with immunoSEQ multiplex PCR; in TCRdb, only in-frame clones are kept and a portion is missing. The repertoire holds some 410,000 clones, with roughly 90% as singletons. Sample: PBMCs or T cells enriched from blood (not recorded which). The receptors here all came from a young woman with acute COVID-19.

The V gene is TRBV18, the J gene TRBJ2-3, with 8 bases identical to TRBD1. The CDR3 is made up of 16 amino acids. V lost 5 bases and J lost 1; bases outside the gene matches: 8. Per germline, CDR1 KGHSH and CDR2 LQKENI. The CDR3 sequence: CASSAPTDRGTDTQYF. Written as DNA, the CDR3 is TGTGCCAGCTCAGCCCCGACGGACAGGGGCACAGATACGCAGTATTTT.

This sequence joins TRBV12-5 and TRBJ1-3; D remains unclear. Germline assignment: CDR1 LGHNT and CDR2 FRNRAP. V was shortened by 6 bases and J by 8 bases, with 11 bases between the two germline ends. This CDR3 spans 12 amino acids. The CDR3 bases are TGTGCTAGTGGCACCGGGATGTACACCATATATTTT. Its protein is CASGTGMYTIYF.

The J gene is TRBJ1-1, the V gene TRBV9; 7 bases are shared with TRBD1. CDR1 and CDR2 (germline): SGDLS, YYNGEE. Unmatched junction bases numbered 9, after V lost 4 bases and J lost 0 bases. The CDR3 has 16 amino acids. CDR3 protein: CASSPDRFSMNTEAFF. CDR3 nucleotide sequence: TGTGCCAGCAGCCCGGACAGGTTTAGCATGAACACTGAAGCTTTCTTT.

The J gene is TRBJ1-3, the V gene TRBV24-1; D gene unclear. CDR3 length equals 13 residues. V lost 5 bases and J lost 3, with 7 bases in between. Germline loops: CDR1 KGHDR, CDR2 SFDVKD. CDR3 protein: CATSAPGGNTIYF. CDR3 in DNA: TGTGCCACCAGTGCCCCGGGTGGAAACACCATATATTTT.

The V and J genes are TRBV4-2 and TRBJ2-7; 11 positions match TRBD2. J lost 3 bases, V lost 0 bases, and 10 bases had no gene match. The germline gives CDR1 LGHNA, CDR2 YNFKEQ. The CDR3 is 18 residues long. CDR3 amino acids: CASSQDSPGLAVIYEQYF. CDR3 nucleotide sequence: TGTGCCAGCAGCCAAGATTCTCCGGGACTAGCGGTTATCTACGAGCAGTACTTC.

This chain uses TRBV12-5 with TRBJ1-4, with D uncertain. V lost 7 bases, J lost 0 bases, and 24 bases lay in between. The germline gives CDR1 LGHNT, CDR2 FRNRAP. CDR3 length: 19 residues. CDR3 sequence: CASAYVLGPLPTTNEKLFF. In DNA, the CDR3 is TGTGCTAGTGCCTACGTCCTCGGTCCGCTCCCTACAACTAATGAAAAACTGTTTTTT.

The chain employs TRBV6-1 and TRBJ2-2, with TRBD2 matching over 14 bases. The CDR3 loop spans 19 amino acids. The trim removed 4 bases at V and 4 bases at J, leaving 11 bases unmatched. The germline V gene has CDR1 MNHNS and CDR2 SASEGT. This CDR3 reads CASSVIRLAGGPSTGELFF. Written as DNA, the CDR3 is TGTGCCAGCAGTGTGATTCGACTAGCGGGGGGGCCATCCACCGGGGAGCTGTTTTTT.

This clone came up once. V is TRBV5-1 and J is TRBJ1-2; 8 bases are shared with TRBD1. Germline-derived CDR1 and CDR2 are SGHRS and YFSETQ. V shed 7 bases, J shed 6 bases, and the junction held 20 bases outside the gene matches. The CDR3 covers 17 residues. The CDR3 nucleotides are TGCGCCAGCCGGGGAACAACGAGACAGGGGAGGGCCCATGGCTACACCTTC. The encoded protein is CASRGTTRQGRAHGYTF.

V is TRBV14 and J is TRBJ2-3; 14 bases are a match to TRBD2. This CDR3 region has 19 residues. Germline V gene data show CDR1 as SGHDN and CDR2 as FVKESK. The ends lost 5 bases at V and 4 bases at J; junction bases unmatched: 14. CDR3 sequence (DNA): TGTGCCAGCAGCGGGGCCCCCCGGACTAGCGGGGGGTTGGCAGATACGCAGTATTTT. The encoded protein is CASSGAPRTSGGLADTQYF.

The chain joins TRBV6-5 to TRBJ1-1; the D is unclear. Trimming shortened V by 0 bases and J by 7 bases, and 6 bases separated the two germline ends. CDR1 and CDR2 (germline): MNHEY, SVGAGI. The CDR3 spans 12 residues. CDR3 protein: CASSYSRDEAFF. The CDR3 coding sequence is TGTGCCAGCAGTTACTCACGGGATGAAGCTTTCTTT.

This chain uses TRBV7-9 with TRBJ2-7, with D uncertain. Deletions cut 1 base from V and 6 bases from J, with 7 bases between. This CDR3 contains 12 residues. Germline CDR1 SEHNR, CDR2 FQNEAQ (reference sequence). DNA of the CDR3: TGTGCCAGCAGCTTAGAGCAGGTCGAGCAGTACTTC. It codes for CASSLEQVEQYF.

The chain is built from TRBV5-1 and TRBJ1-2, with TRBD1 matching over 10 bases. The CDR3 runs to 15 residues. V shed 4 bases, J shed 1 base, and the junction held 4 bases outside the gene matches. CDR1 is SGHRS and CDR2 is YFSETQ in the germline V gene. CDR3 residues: CASSRGQGGNYGYTF. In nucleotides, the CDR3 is TGCGCCAGCAGCAGAGGACAGGGGGGTAACTATGGCTACACCTTC. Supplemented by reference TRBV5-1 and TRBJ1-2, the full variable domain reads KAGVTQTPRYLIKTRGQQVTLSCSPISGHRSVSWYQQTPGQGLQFLFEYFSETQRNKGNFPGRFSGRQFSNSRSEMNVSTLELGDSALYLCASSRGQGGNYGYTFGSGTRLTVV.

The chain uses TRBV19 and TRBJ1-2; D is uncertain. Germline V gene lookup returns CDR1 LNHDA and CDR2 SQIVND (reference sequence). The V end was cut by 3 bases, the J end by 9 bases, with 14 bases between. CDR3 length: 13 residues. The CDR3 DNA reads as TGTGCCAGTAGTATGGTGGAGGGCCAGAGCTACACCTTC. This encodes CASSMVEGQSYTF.

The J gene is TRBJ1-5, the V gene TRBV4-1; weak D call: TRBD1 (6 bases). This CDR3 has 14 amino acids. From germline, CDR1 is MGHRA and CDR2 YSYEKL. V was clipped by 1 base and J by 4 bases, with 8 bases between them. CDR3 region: CASSQVRGNQPQHF. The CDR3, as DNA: TGCGCCAGCAGCCAAGTTAGGGGGAATCAGCCCCAGCATTTT.

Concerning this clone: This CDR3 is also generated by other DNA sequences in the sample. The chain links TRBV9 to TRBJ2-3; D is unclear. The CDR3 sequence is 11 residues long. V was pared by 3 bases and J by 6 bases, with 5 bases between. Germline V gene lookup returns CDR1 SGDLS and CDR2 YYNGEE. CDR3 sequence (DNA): TGTGCCAGCAGCGCCGGTGATACGCAGTATTTT. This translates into CASSAGDTQYF. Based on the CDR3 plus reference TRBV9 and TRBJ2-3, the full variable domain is DSGVTQTPKHLITATGQRVTLRCSPRSGDLSVYWYQQSLDQGLQFLIQYYNGEERAKGNILERFSAQQFPDLHSELNLSSLELGDSALYFCASSAGDTQYFGPGTRLTVL.

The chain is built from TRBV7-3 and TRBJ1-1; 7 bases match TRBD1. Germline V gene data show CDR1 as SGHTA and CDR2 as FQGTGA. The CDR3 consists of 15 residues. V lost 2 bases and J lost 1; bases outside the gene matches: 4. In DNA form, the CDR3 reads TGTGCCAGCAGCTTACCGGCAGGGGGGAACACTGAAGCTTTCTTT. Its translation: CASSLPAGGNTEAFF.

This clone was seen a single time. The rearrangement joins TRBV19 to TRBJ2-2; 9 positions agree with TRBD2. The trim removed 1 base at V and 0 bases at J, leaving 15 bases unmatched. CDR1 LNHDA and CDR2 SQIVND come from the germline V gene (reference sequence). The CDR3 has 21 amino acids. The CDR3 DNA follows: TGTGCCAGTAGTATAGCGACGCTTGGGCTAGCGGGGCTCGCGAACACCGGGGAGCTGTTTTTT. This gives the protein CASSIATLGLAGLANTGELFF.

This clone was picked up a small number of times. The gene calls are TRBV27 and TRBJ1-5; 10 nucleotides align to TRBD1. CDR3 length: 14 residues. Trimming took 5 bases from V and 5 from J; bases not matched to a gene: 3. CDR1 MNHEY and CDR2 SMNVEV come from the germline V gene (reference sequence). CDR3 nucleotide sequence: TGTGCCAGCAGTAGGACAGGGGGGGATCAGCCCCAGCATTTT. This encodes CASSRTGGDQPQHF.

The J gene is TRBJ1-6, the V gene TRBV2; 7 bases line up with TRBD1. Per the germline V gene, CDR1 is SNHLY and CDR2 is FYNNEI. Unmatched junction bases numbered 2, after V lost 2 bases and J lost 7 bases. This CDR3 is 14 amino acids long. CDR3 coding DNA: TGTGCCAGCAGTGAACAGACAGGGAATTCACCCCTCCACTTT. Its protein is CASSEQTGNSPLHF. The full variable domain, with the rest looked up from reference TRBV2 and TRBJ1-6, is EPEVTQTPSHQVTQMGQEVILRCVPISNHLYFYWYRQILGQKVEFLVSFYNNEISEKSEIFDDQFSVERPDGSNFTLKIRSTKLEDSAMYFCASSEQTGNSPLHFGNGTRLTVT.

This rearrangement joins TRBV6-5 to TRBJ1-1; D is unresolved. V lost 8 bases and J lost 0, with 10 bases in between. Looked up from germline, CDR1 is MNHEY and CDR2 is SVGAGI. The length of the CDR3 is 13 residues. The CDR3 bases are TGTGCCAGCCATTGGTCGGTGAACACTGAAGCTTTCTTT. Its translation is CASHWSVNTEAFF.

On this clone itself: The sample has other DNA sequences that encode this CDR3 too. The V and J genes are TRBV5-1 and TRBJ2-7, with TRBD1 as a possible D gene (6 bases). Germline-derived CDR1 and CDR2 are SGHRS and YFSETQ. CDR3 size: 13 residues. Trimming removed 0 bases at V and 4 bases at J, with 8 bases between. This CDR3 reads CASSLGTDYEQYF. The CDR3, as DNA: TGCGCCAGCAGCTTGGGGACAGATTACGAGCAGTACTTC. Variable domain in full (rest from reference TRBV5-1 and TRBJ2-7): KAGVTQTPRYLIKTRGQQVTLSCSPISGHRSVSWYQQTPGQGLQFLFEYFSETQRNKGNFPGRFSGRQFSNSRSEMNVSTLELGDSALYLCASSLGTDYEQYFGPGTRLTVT.

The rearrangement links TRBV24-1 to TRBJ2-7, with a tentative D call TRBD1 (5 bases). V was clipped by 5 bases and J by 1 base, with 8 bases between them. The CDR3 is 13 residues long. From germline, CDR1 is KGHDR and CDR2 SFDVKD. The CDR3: CATSADSSYEQYF. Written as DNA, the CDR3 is TGTGCCACCAGTGCCGACAGTTCCTACGAGCAGTACTTC.

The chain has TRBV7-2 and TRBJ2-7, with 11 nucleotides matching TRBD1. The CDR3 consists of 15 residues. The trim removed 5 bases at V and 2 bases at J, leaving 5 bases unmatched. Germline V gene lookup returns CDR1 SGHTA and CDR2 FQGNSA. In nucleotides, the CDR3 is TGTGCCAGCAGCGAAGGGGGACAGGGGGCCTACGAGCAGTACTTC. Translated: CASSEGGQGAYEQYF.

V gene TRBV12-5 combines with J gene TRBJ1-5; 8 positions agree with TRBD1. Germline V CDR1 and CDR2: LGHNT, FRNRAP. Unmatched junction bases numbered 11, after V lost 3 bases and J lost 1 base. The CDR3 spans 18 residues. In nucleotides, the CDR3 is TGTGCTAGTGGTTTCAGGACAGGGTCCGGAACGAGCAATCAGCCCCAGCATTTT. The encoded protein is CASGFRTGSGTSNQPQHF. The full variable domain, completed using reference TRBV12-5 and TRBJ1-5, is DARVTQTPRHKVTEMGQEVTMRCQPILGHNTVFWYRQTMMQGLELLAYFRNRAPLDDSGMPKDRFSAEMPDATLATLKIQPSEPRDSAVYFCASGFRTGSGTSNQPQHFGDGTRLSIL.

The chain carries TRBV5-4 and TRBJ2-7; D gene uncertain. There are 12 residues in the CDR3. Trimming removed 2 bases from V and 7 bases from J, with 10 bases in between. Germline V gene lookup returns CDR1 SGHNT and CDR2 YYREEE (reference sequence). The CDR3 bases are TGTGCCAGCAGCTTAAGTTTCGGTGAGCAGTACTTC. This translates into CASSLSFGEQYF.

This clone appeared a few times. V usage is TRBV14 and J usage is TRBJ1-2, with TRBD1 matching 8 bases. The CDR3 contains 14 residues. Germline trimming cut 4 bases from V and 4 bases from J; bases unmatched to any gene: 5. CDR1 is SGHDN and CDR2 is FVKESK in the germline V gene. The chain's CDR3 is CASSRGQATYGYTF. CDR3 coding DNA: TGTGCCAGCAGCCGGGGACAGGCGACCTATGGCTACACCTTC. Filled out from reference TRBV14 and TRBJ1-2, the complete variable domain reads EAGVTQFPSHSVIEKGQTVTLRCDPISGHDNLYWYRRVMGKEIKFLLHFVKESKQDESGMPNNRFLAERTGGTYSTLKVQPAELEDSGVYFCASSRGQATYGYTFGSGTRLTVV.

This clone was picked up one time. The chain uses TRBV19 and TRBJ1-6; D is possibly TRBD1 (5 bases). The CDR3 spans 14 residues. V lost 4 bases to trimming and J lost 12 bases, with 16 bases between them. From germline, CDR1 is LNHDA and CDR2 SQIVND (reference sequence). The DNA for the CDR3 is TGTGCCAGTAGTAGTCAAACAGGCGGGGAACCCCTCCACTTT. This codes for CASSSQTGGEPLHF.

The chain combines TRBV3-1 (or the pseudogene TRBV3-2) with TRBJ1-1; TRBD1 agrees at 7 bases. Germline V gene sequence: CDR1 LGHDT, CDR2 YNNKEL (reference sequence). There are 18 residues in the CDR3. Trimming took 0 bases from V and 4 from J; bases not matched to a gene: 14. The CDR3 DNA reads TGTGCCAGCAGCCAAGATGGAAGGGGGCGCGGGTATAGCACTGAAGCTTTCTTT. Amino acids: CASSQDGRGRGYSTEAFF.

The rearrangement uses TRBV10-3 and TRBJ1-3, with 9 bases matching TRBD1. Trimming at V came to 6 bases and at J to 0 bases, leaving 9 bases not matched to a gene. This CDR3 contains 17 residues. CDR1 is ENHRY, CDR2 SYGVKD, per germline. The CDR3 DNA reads TGTGCCATCAGGCGGACGGGACAGGGTCACTCTGGAAACACCATATATTTT. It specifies CAIRRTGQGHSGNTIYF.

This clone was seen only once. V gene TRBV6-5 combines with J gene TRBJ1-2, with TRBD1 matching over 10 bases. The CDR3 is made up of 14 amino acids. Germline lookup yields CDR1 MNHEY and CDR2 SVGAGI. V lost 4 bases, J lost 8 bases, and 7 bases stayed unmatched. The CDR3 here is CASSSRDRGLGYTF. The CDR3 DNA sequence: TGTGCCAGCAGTTCCCGGGACAGGGGACTCGGCTACACCTTC.

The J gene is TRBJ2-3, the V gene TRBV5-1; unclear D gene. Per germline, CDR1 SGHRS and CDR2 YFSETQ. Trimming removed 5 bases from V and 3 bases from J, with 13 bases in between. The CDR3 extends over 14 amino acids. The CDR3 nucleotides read TGCGCCAGCAGTATTGGTCAGGAAACAGATACGCAGTATTTT. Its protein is CASSIGQETDTQYF.